This TCR beta chain appears in the sequencing data of a study of response to subunit inactivated influenza vaccine. Trimming took 3 bases from V and 0 from J; bases not matched to a gene: 6. This CDR3 comprises 19 residues. Germline CDR1 is SGDLS and CDR2 is YYNGEE. Study-level results: That few new T cells are recruited by each seasonal influenza vaccination was the authors' suggestion.

A word on this clonotype: Its antigen remains unidentified.

TCRdb re-analysed the RT-PCR reads in MiXCR, keeping a single row per CDR3 protein. The sample lists about 700,000 distinct CDR3 sequences, about 14% seen once, with less than 9% in the top ten. This chain uses TRBV9 with TRBJ2-1; the match to TRBD2 covers 16 bases. The specimen comprised PBMCs from blood, sampled 14 days before vaccination. The source of this sequence is a man aged 45-65 years who received an inactivated influenza vaccine. The DNA for the CDR3 is TGTGCCAGCAGCGGGTCGGGACTAGCGGGAGGGAACTCCTACAATGAGCAGTTCTTC. Translated, it gives CASSGSGLAGGNSYNEQFF.